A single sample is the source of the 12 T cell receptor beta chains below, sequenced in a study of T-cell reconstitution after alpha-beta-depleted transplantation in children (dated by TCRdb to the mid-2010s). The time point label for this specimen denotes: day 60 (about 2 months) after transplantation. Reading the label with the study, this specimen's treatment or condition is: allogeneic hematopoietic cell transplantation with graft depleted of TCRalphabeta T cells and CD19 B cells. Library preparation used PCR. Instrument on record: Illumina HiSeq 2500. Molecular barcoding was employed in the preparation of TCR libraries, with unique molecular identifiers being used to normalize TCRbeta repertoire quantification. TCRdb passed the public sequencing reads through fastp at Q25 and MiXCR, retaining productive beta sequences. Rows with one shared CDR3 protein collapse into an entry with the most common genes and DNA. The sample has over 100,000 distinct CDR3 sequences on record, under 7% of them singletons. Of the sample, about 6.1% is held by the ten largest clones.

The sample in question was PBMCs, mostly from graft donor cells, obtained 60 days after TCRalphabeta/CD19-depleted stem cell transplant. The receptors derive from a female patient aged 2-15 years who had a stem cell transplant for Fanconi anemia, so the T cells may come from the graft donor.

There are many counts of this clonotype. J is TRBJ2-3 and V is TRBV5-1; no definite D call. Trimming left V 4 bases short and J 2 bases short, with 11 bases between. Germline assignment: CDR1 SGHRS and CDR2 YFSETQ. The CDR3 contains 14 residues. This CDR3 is CASSKQDDTDTQYF. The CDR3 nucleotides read TGCGCCAGCAGCAAACAAGACGACACAGATACGCAGTATTTT.

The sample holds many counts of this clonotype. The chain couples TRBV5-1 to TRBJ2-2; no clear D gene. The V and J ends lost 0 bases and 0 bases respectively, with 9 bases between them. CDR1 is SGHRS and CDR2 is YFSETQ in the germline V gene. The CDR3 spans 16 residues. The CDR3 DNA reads TGCGCCAGCAGCTTGGTGAGCGCGACGAACACCGGGGAGCTGTTTTTT. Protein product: CASSLVSATNTGELFF.

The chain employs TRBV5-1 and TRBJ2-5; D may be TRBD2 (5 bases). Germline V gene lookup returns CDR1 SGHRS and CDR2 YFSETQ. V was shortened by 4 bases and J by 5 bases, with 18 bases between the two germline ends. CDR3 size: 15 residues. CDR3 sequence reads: CASSLLLMGEETQYF. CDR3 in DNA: TGCGCCAGCAGCCTCTTGTTAATGGGAGAGGAGACCCAGTACTTC.

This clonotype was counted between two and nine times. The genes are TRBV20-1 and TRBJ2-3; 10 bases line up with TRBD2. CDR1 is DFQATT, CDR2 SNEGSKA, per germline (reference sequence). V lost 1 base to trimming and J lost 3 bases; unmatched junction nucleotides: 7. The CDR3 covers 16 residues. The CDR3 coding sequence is TGCAGTGCTAGAGTAGCGGGGGGCCGGTGGACAGATACGCAGTATTTT. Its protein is CSARVAGGRWTDTQYF.

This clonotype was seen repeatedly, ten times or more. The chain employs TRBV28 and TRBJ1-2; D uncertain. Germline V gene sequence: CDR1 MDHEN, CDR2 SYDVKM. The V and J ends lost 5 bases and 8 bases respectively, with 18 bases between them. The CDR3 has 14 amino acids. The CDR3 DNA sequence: TGTGCCAGCAGTCGACATTCGCCAGGATACGGCTACACCTTC. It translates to CASSRHSPGYGYTF.

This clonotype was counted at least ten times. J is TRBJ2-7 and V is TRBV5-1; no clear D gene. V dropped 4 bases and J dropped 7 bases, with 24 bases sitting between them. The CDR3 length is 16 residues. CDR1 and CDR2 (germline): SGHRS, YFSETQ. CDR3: CASSPVRQSRGGEQYF. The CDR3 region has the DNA TGCGCCAGCAGCCCGGTTCGCCAGTCCAGAGGTGGGGAGCAGTACTTC.

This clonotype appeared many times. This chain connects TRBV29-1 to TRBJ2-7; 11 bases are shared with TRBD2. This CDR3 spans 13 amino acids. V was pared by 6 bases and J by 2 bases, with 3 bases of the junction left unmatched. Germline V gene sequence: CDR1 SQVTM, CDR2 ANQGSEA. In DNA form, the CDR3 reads TGCAGCGTACTAGCGGGAGTCGCCTACGAGCAGTACTTC. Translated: CSVLAGVAYEQYF.

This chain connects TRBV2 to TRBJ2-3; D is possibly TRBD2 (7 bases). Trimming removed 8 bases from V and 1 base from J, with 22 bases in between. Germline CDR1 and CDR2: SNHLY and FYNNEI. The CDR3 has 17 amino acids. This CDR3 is CASLDNEGGYRTDTQYF. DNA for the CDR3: TGTGCCAGCTTAGATAACGAGGGGGGGTATCGCACAGATACGCAGTATTTT.

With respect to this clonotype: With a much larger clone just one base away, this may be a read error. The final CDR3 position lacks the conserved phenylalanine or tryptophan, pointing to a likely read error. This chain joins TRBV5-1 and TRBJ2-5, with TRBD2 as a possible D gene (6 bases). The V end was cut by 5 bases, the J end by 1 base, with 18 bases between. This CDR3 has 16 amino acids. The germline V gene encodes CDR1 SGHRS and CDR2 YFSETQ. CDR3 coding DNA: TGCGCCAGCAGGTTAGACAAACCGGGACTCCAAGAGACCCAGTACTAC. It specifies CASRLDKPGLQETQYY.

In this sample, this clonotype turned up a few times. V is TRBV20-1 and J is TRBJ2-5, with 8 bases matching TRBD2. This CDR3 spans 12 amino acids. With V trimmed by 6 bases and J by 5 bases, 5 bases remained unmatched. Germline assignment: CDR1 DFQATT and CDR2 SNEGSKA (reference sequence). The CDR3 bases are TGCAGTGCAGAACGGGGGGGGGAGACCCAGTACTTC. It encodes CSAERGGETQYF.

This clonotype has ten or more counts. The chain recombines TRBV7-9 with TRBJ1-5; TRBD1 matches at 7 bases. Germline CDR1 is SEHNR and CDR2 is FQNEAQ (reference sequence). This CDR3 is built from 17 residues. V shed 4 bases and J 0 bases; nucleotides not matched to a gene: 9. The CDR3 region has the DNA TGTGCCAGCAGCTCTTCCAGGGGGGACCATAGCAATCAGCCCCAGCATTTT. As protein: CASSSSRGDHSNQPQHF. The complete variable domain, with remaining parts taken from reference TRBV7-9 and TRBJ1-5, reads DTGVSQNPRHKITKRGQNVTFRCDPISEHNRLYWYRQTLGQGPEFLTYFQNEAQLEKSRLLSDRFSAERPKGSFSTLEIQRTEQGDSAMYLCASSSSRGDHSNQPQHFGDGTRLSIL.

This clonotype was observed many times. CDR3 DNA sequence: TGTGCCAGCTCAACTGGTAGGGGAGGCACCGGGGAGCTGTTTTTT. Its translation: CASSTGRGGTGELFF. The chain couples TRBV18 to TRBJ2-2; D may be TRBD2 (6 bases). CDR3 length equals 15 residues. Trimming removed 5 bases at V and 4 bases at J, with 14 bases between. Germline assignment: CDR1 KGHSH and CDR2 LQKENI.